Listed here are 6 T cell receptor beta chains from one sample, sequenced in a study of pediatric ulcerative colitis. The protocol was immunoSEQ multiplex PCR, while the TCRdb copy is restricted to in-frame clones and leaves out a portion. This table holds 55,000 to 70,000 clones, around 86% found once. The specimen sequenced was blood. Every receptor here comes from a boy younger than 18 who was a control in a study of pediatric ulcerative colitis.

CDR3 DNA sequence: TGTGCCAGAGGGAAGAGGGGGCAACCAGATACGCAGTATTTT. Translating it yields CARGKRGQPDTQYF. The chain couples TRBV4-2 to TRBJ2-3, with 7 bases that match TRBD1. Looked up from germline, CDR1 is LGHNA and CDR2 is YNFKEQ. V was clipped by 9 bases and J by 4 bases; unmatched bases: 10. The CDR3 has 14 amino acids.

The chain joins TRBV19 to TRBJ2-5, with D maybe TRBD1 (6 bases). V shed 5 bases and J shed 4 bases, with 17 bases lying between them. CDR1 is LNHDA, CDR2 SQIVND, per germline (reference sequence). This CDR3 has 15 residues. The CDR3 sequence: CASSPLRGHLETQYF. The CDR3 bases are TGTGCCAGTAGTCCCCTAAGGGGACACTTAGAGACCCAGTACTTC.

The chain uses TRBV6-5 and TRBJ2-7; a possible D gene is TRBD2 (5 bases). Looked up from germline, CDR1 is MNHEY and CDR2 is SVGAGI. Between the trimmed V and J ends, which lost 7 bases and 0 bases, there was a span of 13 bases. This CDR3 is 14 amino acids long. The chain's CDR3 is CASTQGGSSYEQYF. Here the CDR3 DNA reads TGTGCCAGCACCCAAGGTGGGAGCTCCTACGAGCAGTACTTC.

The chain uses TRBV6-4 and TRBJ2-3, with 8 bases matching TRBD2. The CDR3 has 16 amino acids. CDR1 and CDR2 (germline): MRHNA, SNTAGT. The V segment lost 4 bases and the J segment 0 bases; nucleotides outside the gene matches: 6. In DNA, the CDR3 is TGTGCCAGCAGTGCGGATAGCGGGACTAGCACAGATACGCAGTATTTT. It codes for CASSADSGTSTDTQYF.

The chain uses TRBV7-9 and TRBJ1-4; 10 bases are shared with TRBD1. Germline V gives CDR1 SEHNR, CDR2 FQNEAQ (reference sequence). V trimming: 4 bases; J trimming: 10 bases; junction bases outside the gene matches: 12. This CDR3 contains 16 residues. CDR3 in amino acids: CASSSTGQGELGKLFF. The CDR3 DNA sequence: TGTGCCAGCAGCTCCACTGGACAGGGGGAACTGGGAAAACTGTTTTTT.

CDR3 loop: CASSQERAGGPGYTF. In nucleotides, the CDR3 is TGCGCCAGCAGCCAAGAGAGAGCAGGGGGGCCTGGCTACACCTTC. This chain joins TRBV4-3 and TRBJ1-2; 7 nucleotides align to TRBD1. V gave up 0 bases and J gave up 7 bases; unmatched junction bases: 8. The length of the CDR3 is 15 residues. Germline V gene lookup returns CDR1 LGHNA and CDR2 YSLEER.